The 2 T cell receptor beta chains listed next were all sequenced from one sample in a study of T-cell reconstitution after alpha-beta-depleted transplantation in children. The library targeted TCRbeta and was prepared with unique molecular identifiers. TCRdb passed the PCR reads through MiXCR, listing each CDR3 protein once. The table lists around 700,000 distinct CDR3 sequences, less than 15% of them singletons. The sequences come from PBMCs, collected before TCRalphabeta/CD19-depleted stem cell transplant. These receptors all come from a girl between 2 and 10 years old with congenital amegakaryocytic thrombocytopenia, due to receive a stem cell transplant.

V is TRBV7-8 and J is TRBJ2-7, with 10 bases fitting TRBD2. V was pared by 5 bases and J by 5 bases, with 9 bases of the junction left unmatched. The length of the CDR3 is 15 residues. The germline gives CDR1 SGHVS, CDR2 FQNEAQ. The CDR3 spells CASSASGSWHNEQYF. CDR3 DNA sequence: TGTGCCAGCAGCGCTAGCGGGAGCTGGCACAACGAGCAGTACTTC. Supplemented by reference TRBV7-8 and TRBJ2-7, the full variable domain reads GAGVSQSPRYKVAKRGQDVALRCDPISGHVSLFWYQQALGQGPEFLTYFQNEAQLDKSGLPSDRFFAERPEGSVSTLKIQRTQQEDSAVYLCASSASGSWHNEQYFGPGTRLTVT.

In its sample, this clonotype was seen many times. The chain carries TRBV29-1 and TRBJ2-1; 12 bases agree with TRBD2. Germline CDR1 reads SQVTM; CDR2 reads ANQGSEA. This CDR3 is 13 amino acids long. J gave up 7 bases and V 6 bases, and 4 bases lay outside the gene matches. This CDR3 reads CSVLAGGSNEQFF. The CDR3 DNA sequence: TGCAGCGTACTAGCGGGAGGTAGTAATGAGCAGTTCTTC.